The 8 T cell receptor beta chains listed next were all sequenced from one sample in a study of control samples from healthy donors and cancer patients. Assay: immunoSEQ multiplex PCR; the TCRdb copy retains only in-frame clones and omits some. The sample consists of 170,000 or so clones, roughly 94% of them appearing once. Sequencing was done on a sample of blood. The receptors derive from a woman aged 40-49 years in good health.

This chain connects TRBV10-3 to TRBJ1-2; 7 bases are shared with TRBD1. J gave up 4 bases and V 3 bases, and 2 bases lay outside the gene matches. The CDR3 totals 13 residues. From germline, CDR1 is ENHRY and CDR2 SYGVKD. CDR3: CAISEGTAYGYTF. The DNA for the CDR3 is TGTGCCATCAGTGAAGGGACAGCCTATGGCTACACCTTC.

The chain combines TRBV6-5 with TRBJ2-7; tentatively, D is TRBD2 (5 bases). This CDR3 is 13 amino acids long. With 8 bases removed from V and 2 bases from J, the gap between germline ends came to 13 bases. Germline V CDR1 and CDR2: MNHEY, SVGAGI. The CDR3 DNA reads TGTGCCAGCCGAGTTGCGGGCCCCTACGAGCAGTACTTC. Its protein product is CASRVAGPYEQYF.

The gene calls are TRBV18 and TRBJ1-3, with D hard to call. V shed 3 bases and J shed 0 bases, with 6 bases lying between them. In germline, CDR1 is KGHSH, CDR2 LQKENI. The CDR3 length is 14 residues. CDR3 nucleotides: TGTGCCAGCTCACCGAGCGTCTCTGGAAACACCATATATTTT. Translation gives CASSPSVSGNTIYF.

The chain uses TRBV6-5 and TRBJ2-7; D not resolved. Germline values: CDR1 MNHEY, CDR2 SVGAGI. Trimming shortened V by 6 bases and J by 3 bases, and 15 bases separated the two germline ends. CDR3 length equals 14 residues. CDR3 protein: CASSQGPGDYEQYF. The DNA for the CDR3 is TGTGCCAGCAGCCAAGGGCCAGGAGACTACGAGCAGTACTTC.

The V and J genes are TRBV9 and TRBJ1-1; D is uncertain. The ends were cut back, 4 bases at V and 1 base at J, with 11 bases in the middle. This CDR3 is 14 amino acids long. The germline V gene has CDR1 SGDLS and CDR2 YYNGEE. This chain's CDR3 is CASSPSYRNTEAFF. The CDR3 coding sequence is TGTGCCAGCAGCCCCTCCTACAGGAACACTGAAGCTTTCTTT.

The rearrangement uses TRBV6-1 and TRBJ2-3; 8 nucleotides line up with TRBD1. The V gene end was trimmed by 2 bases and the J gene end by 0 bases; junction bases not matched to a gene: 7. Per germline, CDR1 MNHNS and CDR2 SASEGT. The CDR3 extends over 17 amino acids. CDR3 DNA: TGTGCCAGCAGTGAACTGACAGGGGACCTAAGCACAGATACGCAGTATTTT. Amino acids: CASSELTGDLSTDTQYF.

The CDR3 reads CASSTHGQGQAFF. The CDR3 bases are TGTGCCAGCAGTACTCATGGACAGGGCCAAGCTTTCTTT. The chain links TRBV12-3 or TRBV12-4 to TRBJ1-1; 8 nucleotides match TRBD1. CDR3 size: 13 residues. Germline trimming cut 5 bases from V and 9 bases from J; bases unmatched to any gene: 8.

The chain carries TRBV5-8 and TRBJ2-5; D gene ambiguous. Germline V gives CDR1 SGHTS, CDR2 YDEGEE. The CDR3 runs 11 residues. The V and J ends lost 0 bases and 4 bases respectively, with 1 base between them. CDR3 residues: CASSLAETQYF. As DNA, the CDR3 is TGTGCCAGCAGCTTGGCAGAGACCCAGTACTTC. Filled out from reference TRBV5-8 and TRBJ2-5, the complete variable domain reads EAGVTQSPTHLIKTRGQQATLRCSPISGHTSVYWYQQALGLGLQFLLWYDEGEERNRGNFPPRFSGRQFPNYSSELNVNALELEDSALYLCASSLAETQYFGPGTRLLVL.